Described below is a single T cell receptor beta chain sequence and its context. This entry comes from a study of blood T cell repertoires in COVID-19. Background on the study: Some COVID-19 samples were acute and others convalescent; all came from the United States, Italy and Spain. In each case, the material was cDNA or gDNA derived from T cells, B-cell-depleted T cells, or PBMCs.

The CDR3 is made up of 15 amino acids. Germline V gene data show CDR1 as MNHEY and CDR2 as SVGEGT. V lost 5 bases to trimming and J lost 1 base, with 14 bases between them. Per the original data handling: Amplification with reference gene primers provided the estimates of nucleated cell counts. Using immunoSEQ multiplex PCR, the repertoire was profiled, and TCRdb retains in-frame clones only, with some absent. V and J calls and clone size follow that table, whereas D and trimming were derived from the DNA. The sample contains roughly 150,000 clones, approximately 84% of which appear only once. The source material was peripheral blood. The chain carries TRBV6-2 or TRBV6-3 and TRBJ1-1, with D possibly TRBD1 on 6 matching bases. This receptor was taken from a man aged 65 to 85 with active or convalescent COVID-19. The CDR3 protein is CASSHLATGNTEAFF. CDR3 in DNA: TGTGCCAGCAGTCACTTAGCGACAGGGAACACTGAAGCTTTCTTT.